The entry that follows covers one T cell receptor beta chain sequence. Its antigen is currently unknown. This CDR3 has 11 residues. V lost 0 bases and J 7 bases, leaving 4 bases between the germline ends. Germline V gene sequence: CDR1 MNHNY, CDR2 SVGAGI (reference sequence). The data were produced by immunoSEQ multiplex PCR, yet TCRdb's version contains in-frame clones alone and is incomplete. This table has some 47,000 clones, roughly 63% appearing once. The sample belongs to a study of cytotoxic CD8 clonotypes in ibrutinib-treated CLL. Study observations and caveats: Baseline clonality, higher than in age-matched healthy donors, tracked circulating CD8+ T-cell counts.

The sample here was PBMCs, taken after 24 months of ibrutinib treatment. The J gene is TRBJ2-7, the V gene TRBV6-6; no firm D call. This TCR came from a human donor with chronic lymphocytic leukemia. The CDR3, as DNA: TGTGCCAGCAGTTACTCGCAGGAGCAGTACTTC. Translation gives CASSYSQEQYF.